This TCR beta chain was sequenced during a study of beta chain features in type 1 diabetes (dated 2018 in TCRdb). Study-wide context: Patients and healthy donors did not differ in mean age, gender distribution, total cell number or subset yield. A total of around 110,000,000 sorted cells were examined across all samples, and RNA yield correlated strongly with the number of cells per subset. In the study, TCRB repertoires of sorted circulating CD4+ T cell subsets from recently diagnosed type 1 diabetes patients were compared with those of matched healthy donors. Regulatory and stem cell-like memory subsets were obtained from only 8 patients and roughly eight healthy donors, while naive and central memory subsets were obtained from all 30 or so donors. Study-level results and caveats: Sequencing cDNA rather than genomic DNA could over-represent highly expressing activated cells, although activation and CD3 levels did not differ between groups. HLA sub-analyses involved small numbers of individuals, so any influence of HLA type on TCRB rearrangement remained unresolved. At VDJ recombination sites, type 1 diabetes patients had fewer insertions and more deleted nucleotides, which implies abnormalities in thymic rearrangement. PCR might favor shorter templates, but patient and control samples were amplified and corrected together, so any skew would affect both groups equally. In all four CD4+ subsets, TCRB CDR3 length was moderately but significantly shorter in type 1 diabetes patients. The naive, central memory and regulatory TCRB repertoires appeared to resemble one another more closely among patients than among healthy donors.

The entire isolated RNA was reverse transcribed using the High Capacity cDNA Reverse Transcription Kit, and thus expressed TCRB transcripts were sequenced. Deep immunoSEQ sequencing was applied to naive, central memory and regulatory T cell samples, giving an average of about 3.57 million total reads per sample. Sorted cells were lysed in RLT buffer and RNA was extracted with DNase-treated RNeasy Micro or Mini kits, depending on cell number. To prevent cross-contamination, every cell subset was processed on its own, while patient and healthy donor samples were processed together. TCRB sequences were amplified from cDNA with the immunoSEQ multiplex PCR, producing 87-bp fragments spanning the CDR3 region. Sequencing of the amplicons was performed on the Illumina HiSeq platform. On the study's bioinformatics: Synthetic template baselines were used to correct PCR bias computationally, reads within Hamming distance 2 were collapsed together, and singletons that could not be merged were discarded. Reads were aligned to IMGT to assign V, D and J genes, CDR3 length, and insertions or deletions at six rearrangement sites. Within each subset, clonotype counts were normalized to the number of sorted cells before true diversity and Gini coefficients were calculated with the tcR R package. The overlap coefficient, calculated on TCRB nucleotide sequences, was used to measure repertoire sharing. The immuneACCESS repertoire file appears here via TCRdb, limited to in-frame rearrangements. These files lack a portion of the clones; in checked studies, under half of the deficit traces to unresolved V genes, and the cause of the others is not known. That table is the source of V, J and clone size, and D and trimming were worked out from the DNA. A total of about 140,000 clones appear in this sample, 9.5% to 10% of them only once. The leading ten clones occupy about 0.6% of the sample.

CDR1 is given as SGDLS and CDR2 as YYNGEE, both from the germline V gene. Including cysteine and phenylalanine, the CDR3 has 15 amino acids. Of the read, only the CDR3 DNA is kept; its 45 bases are in frame from base 1. At the junction V is shortened by 0 bases and J by 2 bases, with 11 bases in between. Each donor gave one peripheral blood draw, roughly 110 mL on average, collected into heparinised tubes. A BD FACSAria II and a panel including CD45RO, CCR7, CD25, CD127, CD95 and CD27 were used to sort naive, central memory, regulatory and stem cell-like memory CD4+ T cells. All sorted populations exceeded 95% purity. PBMCs were isolated immediately by Lymphoprep density gradient centrifugation and stained directly without culture. So that batch effects would be minimized, each experiment stained and sorted samples in pairs, pairing one healthy donor with one patient. Concerning this clone: Its recognized antigen is unknown. No base quality values were provided; no much bigger clone lies one nucleotide off.

The clonotype originates from a woman in her thirties or forties in good health. Sequenced sample: central memory CD4+ T cells from blood. The V gene is TRBV9 and the J gene is TRBJ2-5; the D gene is unclear. The nucleotide sequence reads TGTGCCAGCAGCGTAGGAATGGGCCCACAAGAGACCCAGTACTTC. Its amino acids are CASSVGMGPQETQYF.